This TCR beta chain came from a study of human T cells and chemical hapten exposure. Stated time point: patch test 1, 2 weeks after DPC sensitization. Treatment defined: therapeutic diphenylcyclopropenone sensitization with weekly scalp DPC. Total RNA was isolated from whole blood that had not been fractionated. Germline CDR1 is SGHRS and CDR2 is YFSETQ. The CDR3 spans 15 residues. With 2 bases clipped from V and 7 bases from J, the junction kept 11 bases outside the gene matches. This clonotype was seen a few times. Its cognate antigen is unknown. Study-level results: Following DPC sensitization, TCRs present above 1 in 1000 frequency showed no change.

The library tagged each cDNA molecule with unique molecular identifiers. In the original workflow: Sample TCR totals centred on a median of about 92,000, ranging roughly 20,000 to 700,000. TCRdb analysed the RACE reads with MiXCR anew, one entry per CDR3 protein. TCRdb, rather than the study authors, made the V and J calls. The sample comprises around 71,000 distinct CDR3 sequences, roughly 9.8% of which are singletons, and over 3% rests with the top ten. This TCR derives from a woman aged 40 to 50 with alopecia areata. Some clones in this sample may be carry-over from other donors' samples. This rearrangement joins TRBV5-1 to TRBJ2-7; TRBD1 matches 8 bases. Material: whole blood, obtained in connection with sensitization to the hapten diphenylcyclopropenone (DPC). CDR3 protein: CASSFYTGGLSEQYF. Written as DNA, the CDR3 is TGCGCCAGCAGCTTCTACACAGGGGGTTTGAGTGAGCAGTACTTC.